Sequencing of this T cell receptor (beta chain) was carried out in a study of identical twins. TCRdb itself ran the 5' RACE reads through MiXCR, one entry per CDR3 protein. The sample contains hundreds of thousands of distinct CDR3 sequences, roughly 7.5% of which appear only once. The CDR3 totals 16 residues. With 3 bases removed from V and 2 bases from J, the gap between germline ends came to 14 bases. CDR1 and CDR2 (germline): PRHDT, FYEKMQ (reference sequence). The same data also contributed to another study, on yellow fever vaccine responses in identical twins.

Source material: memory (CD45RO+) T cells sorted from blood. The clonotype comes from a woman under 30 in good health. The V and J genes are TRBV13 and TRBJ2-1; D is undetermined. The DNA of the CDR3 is TGTGCCAGCAGCTTTTTGGTCAATCCAACCTACAATGAGCAGTTCTTC. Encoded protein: CASSFLVNPTYNEQFF.